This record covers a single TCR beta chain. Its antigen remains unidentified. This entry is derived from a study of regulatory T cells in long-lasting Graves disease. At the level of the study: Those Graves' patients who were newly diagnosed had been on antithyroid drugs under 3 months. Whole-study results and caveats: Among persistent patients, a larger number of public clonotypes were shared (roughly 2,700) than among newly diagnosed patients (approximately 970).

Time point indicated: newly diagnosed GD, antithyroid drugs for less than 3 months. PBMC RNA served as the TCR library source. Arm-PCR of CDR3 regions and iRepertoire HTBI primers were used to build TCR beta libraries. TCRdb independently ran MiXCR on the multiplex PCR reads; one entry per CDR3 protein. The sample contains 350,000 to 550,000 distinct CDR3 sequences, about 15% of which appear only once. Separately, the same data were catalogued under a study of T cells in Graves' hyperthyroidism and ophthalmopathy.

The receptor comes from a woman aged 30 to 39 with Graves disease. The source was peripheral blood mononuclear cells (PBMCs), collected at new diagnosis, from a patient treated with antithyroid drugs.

This chain's CDR3 is CSALSQGVGETQYF. CDR3 nucleotide sequence: TGCAGTGCCCTATCCCAGGGGGTGGGGGAGACCCAGTACTTC. This rearrangement joins TRBV20-1 to TRBJ2-5, with TRBD1 matching over 7 bases. Germline loops: CDR1 DFQATT, CDR2 SNEGSKA (reference sequence). This CDR3 comprises 14 residues. Germline trimming cut 6 bases from V and 5 bases from J; bases unmatched to any gene: 12.